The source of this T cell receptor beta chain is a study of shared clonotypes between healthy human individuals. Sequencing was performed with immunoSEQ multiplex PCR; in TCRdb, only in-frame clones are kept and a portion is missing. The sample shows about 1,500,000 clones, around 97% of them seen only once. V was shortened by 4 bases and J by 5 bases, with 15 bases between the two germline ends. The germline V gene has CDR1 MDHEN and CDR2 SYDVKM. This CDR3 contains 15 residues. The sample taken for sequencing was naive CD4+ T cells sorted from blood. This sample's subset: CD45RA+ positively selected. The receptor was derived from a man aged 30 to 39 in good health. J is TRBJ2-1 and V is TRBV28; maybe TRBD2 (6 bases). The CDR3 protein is CASSSDYRRHNEQFF. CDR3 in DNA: TGTGCCAGCAGTTCGGACTACCGGCGCCACAATGAGCAGTTCTTC. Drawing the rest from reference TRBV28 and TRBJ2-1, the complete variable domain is DVKVTQSSRYLVKRTGEKVFLECVQDMDHENMFWYRQDPGLGLRLIYFSYDVKMKEKGDIPEGYSVSREKKERFSLILESASTNQTSMYLCASSSDYRRHNEQFFGPGTRLTVL.